These 9 T cell receptor beta chains were all obtained from the same sample, sequenced in a study of breast tumors, draining lymph nodes, adjacent tissues. Samples came from axillary lymph nodes draining the breast cancer. TCRdb redid the calling of the multiplex PCR reads with MiXCR, one entry per CDR3 protein. The sample includes about 140,000 distinct CDR3 sequences, over 25% of them seen just once. The sequenced sample was axillary lymph node tissue. The receptors stem from a female donor with breast cancer. Some clones in this sample may be carry-over from other donors' samples.

This clonotype was observed at least ten times. This chain links TRBV11-2 with TRBJ2-1, with 9 bases fitting TRBD1. The CDR3 has 14 residues. CDR1 is SGHAT, CDR2 FQNNGV, per germline. Trimming took 1 base from V and 9 from J; bases not matched to a gene: 4. In DNA form, the CDR3 reads TGTGCCAGCAGCTTAGGACAGGGGGTAGGTGAGCAGTTCTTC. Protein product: CASSLGQGVGEQFF.

There are many counts of this clonotype. This chain uses TRBV4-1 with TRBJ1-3; possibly TRBD1 for D (5 bases). The V and J ends lost 3 bases and 0 bases respectively, with 15 bases between them. CDR1 and CDR2 from the germline V gene are MGHRA and YSYEKL. The CDR3 has 17 residues. CDR3 residues: CASSQGRQSSSGNTIYF. The CDR3 DNA follows: TGCGCCAGCAGCCAGGGAAGACAGAGCAGCTCTGGAAACACCATATATTTT.

This clonotype was seen many times. A much larger clone differs by one base, so this may be a read error. This chain joins TRBV7-9 and TRBJ2-5; TRBD1 is a possible D gene (6 bases). In germline, CDR1 is SEHNR, CDR2 FQNEAQ (reference sequence). The CDR3 is made up of 15 amino acids. The DNA of the CDR3 is TGTGCCAGCAGCTTTCGACAGGCGGGCTTAGAGACCCAGCACTTC. It codes for CASSFRQAGLETQHF.

This clonotype was detected many times. The chain recombines TRBV30 with TRBJ2-5, with D uncertain. The CDR3 contains 14 residues. Germline assignment: CDR1 GTSNPN and CDR2 SVGIG (reference sequence). V lost 3 bases and J 5 bases, leaving 16 bases between the germline ends. The CDR3 protein is CAWSVVIGGETQYF. The CDR3 DNA reads as TGTGCCTGGAGCGTGGTCATCGGTGGGGAGACCCAGTACTTC.

Remarks on this clonotype: Given a much more abundant clone one base away, this may be a read error. The chain employs TRBV11-1 and TRBJ1-2; TRBD1 matches 9 bases. Germline V lookup: CDR1 SGHAT, CDR2 FQDESV (reference sequence). This CDR3 is built from 11 residues. Here the CDR3 DNA reads TGTGCCAGCGGGGACAGGGTCGGCTCCACCTTC. Protein: CASGDRVGSTF.

The genes are TRBV20-1 and TRBJ2-6; TRBD2 matches 7 bases. Germline assignment: CDR1 DFQATT and CDR2 SNEGSKA (reference sequence). The CDR3 consists of 20 residues. The CDR3 nucleotides read TGCAGCCCCCATGAAAGCGGGGACCTGAGACTGCCTGCTGGGGCCAACGTCCTGACTTTC. Translation gives CSPHESGDLRLPAGANVLTF.

This chain connects TRBV11-1 to TRBJ2-5, with 10 bases matching TRBD1. The CDR3 is 17 residues long. In germline, CDR1 is SGHAT, CDR2 FQDESV (reference sequence). Losses at the gene ends were 5 bases for V and 9 bases for J; bases not matched to a gene: 18. CDR3 residues: CASSPRQGADPSGAQYF. The CDR3 DNA reads TGTGCCAGCAGCCCTCGACAGGGGGCCGACCCTTCGGGAGCCCAGTACTTC. Variable domain in full (rest from reference TRBV11-1 and TRBJ2-5): EAEVAQSPRYKITEKSQAVAFWCDPISGHATLYWYRQILGQGPELLVQFQDESVVDDSQLPKDRFSAERLKGVDSTLKIQPAELGDSAMYLCASSPRQGADPSGAQYFGPGTRLLVL.

The J gene is TRBJ2-3, the V gene TRBV2; D is possibly TRBD1 (6 bases). Trimming cost V 6 bases and J 4 bases, with 17 bases left between them. There are 15 residues in the CDR3. The germline CDR1 and CDR2 sequences are SNHLY and FYNNEI. The CDR3 DNA reads TGTGCCAGCAGCCTTACAGGGATAGGCGCAGATACGCAGTATTTT. Translation gives CASSLTGIGADTQYF.

This chain's CDR3 is CSARDIGRGGESQYF. CDR3 sequence (DNA): TGCAGTGCTAGAGACATCGGCAGGGGAGGTGAATCCCAGTACTTC. This chain links TRBV20-1 with TRBJ2-5; D is possibly TRBD1 or TRBD2 (6 bases each). The CDR3 runs to 15 residues. CDR1 and CDR2 from the germline V gene are DFQATT and SNEGSKA (reference sequence). Trimming took off 0 bases at V and 9 bases at J, with 20 bases between the two ends.